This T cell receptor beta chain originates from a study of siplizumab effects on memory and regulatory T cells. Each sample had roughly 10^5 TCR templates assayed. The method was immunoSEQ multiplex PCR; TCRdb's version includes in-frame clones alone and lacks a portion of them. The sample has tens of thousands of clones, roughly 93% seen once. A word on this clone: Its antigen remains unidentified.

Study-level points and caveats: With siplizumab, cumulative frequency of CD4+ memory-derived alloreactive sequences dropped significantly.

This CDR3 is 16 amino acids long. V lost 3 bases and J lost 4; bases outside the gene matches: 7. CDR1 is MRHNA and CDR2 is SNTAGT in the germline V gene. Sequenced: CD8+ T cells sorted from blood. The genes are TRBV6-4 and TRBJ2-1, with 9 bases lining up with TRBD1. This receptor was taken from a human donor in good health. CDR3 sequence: CASSESPGQGYNEQFF. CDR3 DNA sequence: TGTGCCAGCAGTGAGTCGCCGGGACAGGGATACAATGAGCAGTTCTTC.